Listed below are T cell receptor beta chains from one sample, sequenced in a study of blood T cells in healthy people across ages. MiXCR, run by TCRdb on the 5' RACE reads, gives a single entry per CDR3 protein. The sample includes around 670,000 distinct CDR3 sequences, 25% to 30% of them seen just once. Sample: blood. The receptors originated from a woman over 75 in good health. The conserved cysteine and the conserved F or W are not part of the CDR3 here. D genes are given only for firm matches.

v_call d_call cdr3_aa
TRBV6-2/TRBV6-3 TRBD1 ASSTGQAVGSNQPQH
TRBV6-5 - ASSFTQGTEQF
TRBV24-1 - ATSDQAGEQY
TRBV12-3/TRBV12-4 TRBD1 ASRRTGPNPYGYT
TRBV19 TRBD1 ASREQGALSQPQH
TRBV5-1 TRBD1 ASSFSSRDRGTDTQY
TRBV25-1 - ASSDDTGTLSEQY
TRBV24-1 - ATGSSYNEQY
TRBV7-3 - ASSQRGIIDTQY
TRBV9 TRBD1 ASSVGTGGSNEQY
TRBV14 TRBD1 ASSQRTGVADTQY
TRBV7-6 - ASSPLTGMFTDTQY
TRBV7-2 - ASSSIAHTGELF
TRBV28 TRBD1 ASRTTGLDYGYT
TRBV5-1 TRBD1 ASSPGTADRRFGYT
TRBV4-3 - ASSQEASDSNEQF
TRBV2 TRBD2 ASHLGGAYNEQF
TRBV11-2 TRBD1 ACSPTGGRGYGYT
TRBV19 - ASSRRTGTRSYEQY
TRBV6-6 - ASSLARGNTGELF
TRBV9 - ASSVVGQIPPGYGYT
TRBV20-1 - SARDRRGGRVAF
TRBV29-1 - SSMGGADYDYT
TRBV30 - AWKGDTDTQY
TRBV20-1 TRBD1 SAEWDRGIPEAF
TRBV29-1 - SVGGGRGADNEQF
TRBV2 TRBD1 ASSEEGAYGYT
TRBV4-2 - ASSQVWAPEETQY
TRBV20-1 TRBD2 ILTSGGGGTLIYEQY
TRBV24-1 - ATQGAQARAGELF
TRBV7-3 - ASSSPPHNEQF
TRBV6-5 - ASNPPGGKYEQY
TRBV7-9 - ASSQRDPNYGYT
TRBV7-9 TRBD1 ASSFNRDSSYNEQF
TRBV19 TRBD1 ASSTTGLETQY
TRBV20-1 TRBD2 SAIRRGFFETQY
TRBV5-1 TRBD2 ASSSGGDYFNEQF
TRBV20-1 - SARGEGGTGYEQF
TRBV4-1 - ASSQAATNEKLF
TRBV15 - ATSRGGGNTEAF
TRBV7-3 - ASSPGQKSTDTQY
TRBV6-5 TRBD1 ASSYDPSGGQY
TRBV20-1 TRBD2 SAGRGTSGGNEQF
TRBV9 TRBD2 ARSVEAGGPRTGELF
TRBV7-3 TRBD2 ASSLNPGTSGGTDTQY
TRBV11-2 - ASRTFGGEGTEAF
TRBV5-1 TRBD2 ASSLARAGGQETQY
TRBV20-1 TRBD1 SARTGGRGTEAF
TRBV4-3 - ASSRAVGGYYGYT
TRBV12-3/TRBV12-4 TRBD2 ASSWASGVYNEQF
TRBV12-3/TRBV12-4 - ASSLLPSTDTQY
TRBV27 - ASSLQLRSSYNSPLH
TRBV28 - ASTPGRDEKLF
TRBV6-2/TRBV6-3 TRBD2 ASRRTSALEQF
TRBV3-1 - ASSKTLQGTEVF
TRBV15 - ATSPPSVRNEQF
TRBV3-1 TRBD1 ASSRAGTGAGDTQD
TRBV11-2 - ASSGSVANEKRF
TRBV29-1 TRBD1 SVLQGGGNQPQH